The 5 T cell receptor beta chains given below trace back to one sample, sequenced in a study of Graves' ophthalmopathy and Graves' hyperthyroidism. Amplification from RNA transcripts yielded the TCR beta CDR3 regions. HTBI-primed RT-PCR formed the first round, and a multiplex PCR formed the second. Using its own MiXCR run on the multiplex PCR reads, TCRdb lists one record per CDR3 protein. The repertoire holds about 210,000 distinct CDR3 sequences, with under 30% as singletons. Sequencing was carried out using peripheral blood. The receptors were gathered from a man over 45 with Graves' ophthalmopathy.

Ten or more counts support this clonotype. The chain uses TRBV28 and TRBJ2-5; TRBD2 agrees at 8 bases. This CDR3 has 12 residues. J gave up 6 bases and V 5 bases, and 2 bases lay outside the gene matches. CDR1 is MDHEN and CDR2 is SYDVKM in the germline V gene. The DNA of the CDR3 is TGTGCCAGCAGTGTAGCGGGACAGACCCAGTACTTC. Translating gives CASSVAGQTQYF.

The CDR3 protein is CASSLGKYSHTEAFF. In DNA, the CDR3 is TGCGCCAGCAGCTTGGGGAAATATAGCCACACTGAAGCTTTCTTT. The chain has TRBV5-1 and TRBJ1-1; D is unresolved. CDR1 and CDR2 (germline): SGHRS, YFSETQ. V lost 0 bases to trimming and J lost 3 bases, with 12 bases between them. The CDR3 spans 15 residues.

This clonotype was detected ten times or more. One end of the junction fails to match germline, which may point to a read error. This chain uses TRBV20-1 with TRBJ2-7; D ambiguous. From germline, CDR1 is DFQATT and CDR2 SNEGSKA (reference sequence). The CDR3 is made up of 14 amino acids. In nucleotides, the CDR3 is TGCAGTGCCACAACCGGACGATCGGCCCACGAGCAGCACTTC. Its protein product is CSATTGRSAHEQHF.

The chain couples TRBV27 to TRBJ2-7; the D gene could be TRBD1 or TRBD2 (5 bases each). CDR3 length: 13 amino acids. Germline V gene sequence: CDR1 MNHEY, CDR2 SMNVEV (reference sequence). Trimming cost V 6 bases and J 2 bases, with 11 bases left between them. CDR3 sequence (DNA): TGTGCCAGCAGAGAGGGGCCCACCTACGAGCAGTACTTC. Its protein is CASREGPTYEQYF.

This clonotype is labeled as medium-sized (0.01 to 0.1%). The chain uses TRBV29-1 and TRBJ1-1; D unclear. CDR1 is SQVTM, CDR2 ANQGSEA, per germline. The CDR3 is made up of 12 amino acids. Trimming pared 5 bases from V and 2 bases from J, leaving 9 bases between. The DNA for the CDR3 is TGCAGCGTTATTCGTTTAAACACTGAAGCTTTCTTT. It yields the protein CSVIRLNTEAFF.